One TCR beta chain is described in this entry. Its antigen is undetermined. Germline CDR1 SGHRS, CDR2 YFSETQ. V gave up 4 bases and J gave up 2 bases; unmatched junction bases: 9. The CDR3 spans 17 residues. The sample is drawn from a study of cytomegalovirus exposure and HLA in healthy donors. Both 60 Vbeta primers and 13 Jbeta primers went into the PCR. The method was immunoSEQ multiplex PCR; TCRdb's version includes in-frame clones alone and lacks a portion of them. The profile shows about 160,000 clones, roughly 80% of them singletons. Findings and caveats of the study: Later analysis demonstrated an association between a missense DCLRE1C variant and TCR beta V- and J-gene trimming. A later analysis found that most CMV-associated TCR beta chains appeared HLA-restricted.

The receptor was isolated from a female donor in good health and CMV-seronegative. The chain employs TRBV5-1 and TRBJ1-3; TRBD1 aligns across 10 bases. Sequenced sample: PBMCs. CDR3 coding DNA: TGCGCCAGCAGCGGGCCGGGACAGGGGACCCCTGGAAACACCATATATTTT. As protein: CASSGPGQGTPGNTIYF.